This entry concerns a single TCR beta chain. Here immunoSEQ multiplex PCR was the method, and the copy in TCRdb shows in-frame clones only, minus some. The sample includes about 540,000 clones, roughly 74% of them seen just once. The sample is drawn from a study of shared T cell receptors in the human thymus. The V gene's germline CDR1 is MGHRA and CDR2 YSYEKL. The CDR3 consists of 16 residues. V was cut by 0 bases and J by 5 bases, with 16 bases left in between. This same sample was also taken into another study, of human thymus T cells. Per that paper: Having corrective surgery for congenital heart defects, healthy Finnish infants were the ones who donated. V and J genes seemed to be used with bias in thymic and blood repertoires. Related research described thymic repertoires that were highly overlapping among unrelated individuals.

This TCR was recovered from a boy in the first two years of life with a congenital heart defect. Sequencing input: thymocytes. The rearrangement uses TRBV4-1 and TRBJ1-1; the D is unclear. This chain's CDR3 is CASSQERGFLSTEAFF. CDR3 DNA sequence: TGCGCCAGCAGCCAAGAGAGAGGGTTCCTTAGTACTGAAGCTTTCTTT.